This T cell receptor beta chain was found in a study of blood T cell repertoires in COVID-19. This clone was recorded only once. J lost 4 bases, V lost 6 bases, and 4 bases had no gene match. Germline CDR1 MNHEY, CDR2 SVGAGI. The CDR3 consists of 14 residues. The data were produced by immunoSEQ multiplex PCR, yet TCRdb's version contains in-frame clones alone and is incomplete. Of approximately 280,000 clones in the sample, 80% to 90% were seen once. The sequenced material came from peripheral blood. The receptor was isolated from a woman in her 70s with acute or convalescent COVID-19. The genes are TRBV6-5 and TRBJ1-3, with 9 nucleotides matching TRBD1. The CDR3 protein is CASSLGTGGNTIYF. The CDR3 nucleotides read TGTGCCAGCAGCCTTGGGACAGGGGGAAACACCATATATTTT.